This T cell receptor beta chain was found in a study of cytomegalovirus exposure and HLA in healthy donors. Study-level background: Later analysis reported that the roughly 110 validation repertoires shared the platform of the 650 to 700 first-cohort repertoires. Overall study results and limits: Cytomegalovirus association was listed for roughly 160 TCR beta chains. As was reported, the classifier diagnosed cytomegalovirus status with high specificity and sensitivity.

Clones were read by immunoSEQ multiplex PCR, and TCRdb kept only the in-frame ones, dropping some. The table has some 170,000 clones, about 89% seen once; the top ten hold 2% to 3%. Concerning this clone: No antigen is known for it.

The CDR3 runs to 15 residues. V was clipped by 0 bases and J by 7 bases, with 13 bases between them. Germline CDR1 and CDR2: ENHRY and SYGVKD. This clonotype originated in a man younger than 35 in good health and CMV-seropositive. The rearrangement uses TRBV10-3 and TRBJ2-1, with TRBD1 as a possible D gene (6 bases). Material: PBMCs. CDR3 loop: CAISESMTGLNEQFF. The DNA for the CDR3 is TGTGCCATCAGTGAGTCGATGACAGGCCTAAATGAGCAGTTCTTC.